A few counts support the clone carrying this T cell receptor beta chain. Its antigen is undetermined. The CDR3 has 16 residues. Germline CDR1 reads PRHDT; CDR2 reads FYEKMQ (reference sequence). V was clipped by 5 bases and J by 4 bases, with 20 bases between them. This was the immunoSEQ version 4 assay in survey mode. Each sample used up to about 1 ug genomic DNA diluted to about 10 ng/uL. Clones were read by immunoSEQ multiplex PCR, and TCRdb kept only the in-frame ones, dropping some. The sample comprises roughly 34,000 clones, 82% of which are singletons, and about 6.8% rests with the top ten. These data are taken from a study of persistence of HIV-infected CD4 T cells. Study-wide findings and caveats: Degenerate expanded CDR3beta sequences were enriched among CMV- and Gag-responding cells.

Stimulation used 8 to 10 ug/mL lysate from CMV-infected fibroblasts. CD40L-negative CD69-negative CD45RO-high memory CD4+ T cells were sorted as populations depleted of antigen-responding cells. For at least 4 years, plasma HIV-1 RNA was undetectable (<50 copies/mL). This clonotype was obtained from an adult woman with HIV who was CMV-seropositive. The chain has TRBV13 and TRBJ1-1, with D maybe TRBD1 (5 bases). Material: CD4+ T cells sorted from PBMCs after approximately 19-hour stimulation, obtained from a patient who received antiretroviral therapy. The CDR3 region has the DNA TGTGCCAGCAGCCAGGATTATAGGAGGGGATTCACTGAAGCTTTCTTT. The encoded protein is CASSQDYRRGFTEAFF.